The 18 T cell receptor beta chains listed next were all sequenced from one sample in a study of blood T cell repertoires in COVID-19. Clones were read by immunoSEQ multiplex PCR, and TCRdb kept only the in-frame ones, dropping some. This sample has hundreds of thousands of clones, with around 90% found just once. Material: peripheral blood. The receptors shown here come from a woman between 45 and 60 years old with COVID-19, enrolled during active disease.

This chain joins TRBV5-5 and TRBJ1-4; the D gene is possibly TRBD1 (5 bases). Trimming removed 0 bases at V and 8 bases at J, with 17 bases between. The germline gives CDR1 SGHKS, CDR2 YYEKEE (reference sequence). This CDR3 has 16 residues. CDR3 DNA: TGTGCCAGCAGCTTGGTTGGAGGAGGGACCGCGGAAAAACTGTTTTTT. This encodes CASSLVGGGTAEKLFF.

V gene TRBV3-1 (or the pseudogene TRBV3-2) combines with J gene TRBJ2-6, with D unresolved. The length of the CDR3 is 13 residues. V was pared by 10 bases and J by 0 bases, with 7 bases between. Germline loops: CDR1 LGHDT, CDR2 YNNKEL (reference sequence). The CDR3 coding sequence is TGTGCCATATCTTCCTCTGGGGCCAACGTCCTGACTTTC. It codes for CAISSSGANVLTF.

Written as DNA, the CDR3 is TGCGCCAGCAGCCAAGATGACAGGGTAGGTCAGCCCCAGCATTTT. It yields the protein CASSQDDRVGQPQHF. The chain is built from TRBV4-1 and TRBJ1-5; 7 positions match TRBD1. V shed 0 bases and J 6 bases; nucleotides not matched to a gene: 5. The CDR3 has 15 amino acids. The germline gives CDR1 MGHRA, CDR2 YSYEKL.

In DNA, the CDR3 is TGTGCCAGCAGGGGGACACTGCTAACCTATGGCTACACCTTC. It translates to CASRGTLLTYGYTF. The V call is TRBV28, the J call TRBJ1-2; D perhaps matches TRBD1 (6 bases). The germline gives CDR1 MDHEN, CDR2 SYDVKM. The CDR3 extends over 14 amino acids. Trimming stripped 6 bases from V and 4 bases from J, with 15 bases between.

V is TRBV4-2 and J is TRBJ2-1; 12 bases align to TRBD2. The CDR3 extends over 17 amino acids. The V gene end was trimmed by 0 bases and the J gene end by 10 bases; junction bases not matched to a gene: 10. The germline V gene has CDR1 LGHNA and CDR2 YNFKEQ. CDR3 sequence: CASSQDVLAGGRGEQFF. CDR3 DNA sequence: TGTGCCAGCAGCCAAGACGTTCTAGCGGGGGGGCGGGGCGAGCAGTTCTTC.

The rearrangement uses TRBV3-1 (or the pseudogene TRBV3-2) and TRBJ2-7; D unresolved. CDR3 size: 13 residues. Trimming cost V 2 bases and J 6 bases, with 11 bases left between them. In germline, CDR1 is LGHDT, CDR2 YNNKEL (reference sequence). The CDR3 sequence is CASSQSLPGEQYF. The CDR3 DNA sequence: TGTGCCAGCAGCCAATCCCTACCAGGCGAGCAGTACTTC.

V usage is TRBV5-1 and J usage is TRBJ2-5; D uncertain. With 0 bases removed from V and 1 base from J, the gap between germline ends came to 13 bases. From germline, CDR1 is SGHRS and CDR2 YFSETQ. The CDR3 has 16 residues. CDR3 region: CASSLELTNAQETQYF. In nucleotides, the CDR3 is TGCGCCAGCAGCTTGGAGTTGACAAACGCCCAAGAGACCCAGTACTTC.

This chain connects TRBV23-1 to TRBJ1-6, with 8 bases matching TRBD1. TRBV23-1 is labeled an ORF, and its function is uncertain. The junction had 12 bases not matched to a gene; V was cut back by 11 bases and J by 9 bases. This CDR3 region has 14 residues. In nucleotides, the CDR3 is TGCGCCTCAGGGGGCCGGTCAGGGAGTTCACCCCTCCACTTT. Translated: CASGGRSGSSPLHF.

This chain joins TRBV10-1 and TRBJ2-5; 9 bases agree with TRBD2. Germline CDR1 and CDR2: WNHNN and SYGVQD (reference sequence). The V segment lost 5 bases and the J segment 5 bases; nucleotides outside the gene matches: 9. The length of the CDR3 is 15 residues. CDR3 protein: CASSPGTSLPETQYF. The CDR3, as DNA: TGCGCCAGCAGTCCGGGGACTAGCCTCCCGGAGACCCAGTACTTC.

The chain couples TRBV10-3 to TRBJ2-3, with a weak D call TRBD2 (6 bases). V lost 9 bases and J 0 bases, leaving 13 bases between the germline ends. The CDR3 is 14 amino acids. Germline V CDR1 and CDR2: ENHRY, SYGVKD. The DNA of the CDR3 is TGTGCCATTCACGCGGCGGGGAGCACAGATACGCAGTATTTT. Encoded protein: CAIHAAGSTDTQYF.

The chain carries TRBV6-4 and TRBJ2-3; D uncertain. This CDR3 comprises 13 residues. CDR1 and CDR2 (germline): MRHNA, SNTAGT. Trimming removed 3 bases from V and 4 bases from J, with 8 bases in between. This CDR3 reads CASSEGISDTQYF. DNA of the CDR3: TGTGCCAGCAGTGAGGGCATATCAGATACGCAGTATTTT.

J is TRBJ2-3 and V is TRBV14, with D maybe TRBD1 (6 bases). This CDR3 has 16 amino acids. V was shortened by 4 bases and J by 0 bases, with 14 bases between the two germline ends. Germline V gives CDR1 SGHDN, CDR2 FVKESK. In DNA, the CDR3 is TGTGCCAGCAGCCCCCGGACAGCTTCTAGCACAGATACGCAGTATTTT. This codes for CASSPRTASSTDTQYF.

The chain is built from TRBV30 and TRBJ2-2; D call uncertain. CDR1 and CDR2 (germline): GTSNPN, SVGIG (reference sequence). The CDR3 is 14 residues long. V shed 3 bases and J shed 7 bases, with 15 bases lying between them. The CDR3 DNA sequence: TGTGCCTGGAGCCGAGCCGAGCGTATCGGGGAGCTGTTTTTT. It is translated as CAWSRAERIGELFF.

This chain connects TRBV24-1 to TRBJ1-2; TRBD1 matches 7 bases. Germline assignment: CDR1 KGHDR and CDR2 SFDVKD. J was trimmed by 5 bases and V by 4 bases; bases with no gene match: 6. There are 14 residues in the CDR3. The CDR3 region is CATSDPAGGYGYTF. CDR3 in DNA: TGTGCCACCAGTGACCCGGCAGGGGGATATGGCTACACCTTC.

The chain carries TRBV5-1 and TRBJ2-3; D ambiguous. V shed 2 bases and J shed 0 bases, with 7 bases lying between them. This CDR3 comprises 14 residues. Germline V gene data show CDR1 as SGHRS and CDR2 as YFSETQ. Here the CDR3 reads CASSLQTSTDTQYF. The CDR3 region has the DNA TGCGCCAGCAGCTTACAGACGAGCACAGATACGCAGTATTTT.

The chain joins TRBV10-3 to TRBJ1-6, with 7 positions matching TRBD1. Germline CDR1 reads ENHRY; CDR2 reads SYGVKD. With V trimmed by 4 bases and J by 5 bases, 5 bases remained unmatched. This CDR3 region has 15 residues. CDR3 amino acids: CAISAGTADNSPLHF. CDR3 bases: TGTGCCATCAGTGCCGGGACAGCCGATAATTCACCCCTCCACTTT.

This sequence joins TRBV5-8 and TRBJ2-1, with 11 bases identical to TRBD2. The CDR3 runs 16 residues. Unmatched junction bases numbered 8, after V lost 4 bases and J lost 5 bases. Germline assignment: CDR1 SGHTS and CDR2 YDEGEE. The DNA of the CDR3 is TGTGCCAGCAGCCGAAGACTAGCGGGATATAACAATGAGCAGTTCTTC. This sequence encodes CASSRRLAGYNNEQFF.

The V gene is TRBV9, the J gene TRBJ2-3; D is unclear. Trimming removed 0 bases at V and 3 bases at J, with 5 bases between. CDR1 is SGDLS and CDR2 is YYNGEE in the germline V gene. CDR3 length: 13 amino acids. The CDR3 reads CASSVDRTDTQYF. The CDR3 DNA reads as TGTGCCAGCAGCGTAGATAGAACAGATACGCAGTATTTT.